This T cell receptor beta chain came from a study of T cell clonotyping in hematopoietic cell transplantation. General observations from the study: After transplant, recipient diversity fell while pathologically expanded clonotypes grew through day 180. Few recipient clonotypes overlapped donors; over 97% were de novo at given depth.

Concerning this clone: The antigen remains unidentified.

TCRdb's copy holds only in-frame clones and misses some; the assay was immunoSEQ multiplex PCR. The sample has roughly 12,000 clones, almost 50% seen once; the top ten hold approximately 11%. The material sequenced was peripheral blood mononuclear cells. This clonotype originated in a man aged 50 to 59 in good health. Some clones in this sample may be carry-over from other donors' samples.

The CDR3 DNA reads TGTGCCTGGAGTGGGCGCCCAAATGAGCAGTTCTTC. Encoded protein: CAWSGRPNEQFF. This chain joins TRBV30 and TRBJ2-1, with D unclear. The CDR3 runs 12 residues. V gave up 1 base and J gave up 7 bases, with 8 bases separating them. Germline V gene data show CDR1 as GTSNPN and CDR2 as SVGIG (reference sequence).